The 32 T cell receptor beta chains reported below all come from one sample, sequenced in a study of graft-versus-host responses after intestinal transplantation. Which antigens these TCRs recognize remains unknown. Some clones are missing from TCRdb's copy, which holds only in-frame ones; the method was immunoSEQ multiplex PCR. The data contain about 78,000 clones, around nine tenths of them singletons. The specimen comprised unstimulated CD8+ T cells sorted from spleen or lymph node cells, sampled before transplant. These receptors were obtained from a human donor who was the organ donor for an intestinal transplant.

CDR3 in amino acids: CASSPTVTYEQYF. CDR3 nucleotides: TGTGCCAGCAGTCCGACAGTTACCTACGAGCAGTACTTC. This chain links TRBV7-9 with TRBJ2-7, with a tentative D call TRBD1 (5 bases). Between the trimmed V and J ends, which lost 6 bases and 2 bases, there was a span of 11 bases. Germline V gives CDR1 SEHNR, CDR2 FQNEAQ (reference sequence). This CDR3 region has 13 residues.

The chain links TRBV7-9 to TRBJ1-6, with 10 bases fitting TRBD1. This CDR3 has 19 residues. With V trimmed by 4 bases and J by 3 bases, 12 bases remained unmatched. Per germline, CDR1 SEHNR and CDR2 FQNEAQ (reference sequence). This CDR3 reads CASSSHLGQGPNYNSPLHF. In nucleotides, the CDR3 is TGTGCCAGCAGCTCCCACTTGGGACAGGGGCCCAACTATAATTCACCCCTCCACTTT.

The chain links TRBV19 to TRBJ2-1, with 8 bases lining up with TRBD2. In germline, CDR1 is LNHDA, CDR2 SQIVND (reference sequence). The CDR3 sequence is 15 residues long. V lost 5 bases to trimming and J lost 3 bases; unmatched junction nucleotides: 6. In nucleotides, the CDR3 is TGTGCCAGTAGTGTACGGGGGGGAGTCTACAATGAGCAGTTCTTC. This encodes CASSVRGGVYNEQFF.

This chain joins TRBV4-2 and TRBJ2-7; D is uncertain. Germline V gene sequence: CDR1 LGHNA, CDR2 YNFKEQ. The V and J ends lost 1 base and 7 bases respectively, with 11 bases between them. The CDR3 sequence is 13 residues long. CDR3 sequence reads: CASSQVSIGEQYF. The DNA of the CDR3 is TGTGCCAGCAGCCAAGTCAGTATAGGTGAGCAGTACTTC.

V is TRBV7-6 and J is TRBJ2-7; 7 nucleotides align to TRBD2. The ends lost 8 bases at V and 4 bases at J; junction bases unmatched: 14. Germline V gene sequence: CDR1 SGHVS, CDR2 FNYEAQ. CDR3 length: 15 residues. As DNA, the CDR3 is TGTGCCAGCGCGGCCGGGCAGGGCGGGGGTTACGAGCAGTACTTC. This sequence encodes CASAAGQGGGYEQYF.

This clone turned up a few times. The V gene is TRBV5-8, the J gene TRBJ2-7; D gene uncertain. The germline gives CDR1 SGHTS, CDR2 YDEGEE. Trimming pared 1 base from V and 1 base from J, leaving 3 bases between. This CDR3 spans 12 amino acids. CDR3 loop: CASSLRSYEQYF. CDR3 bases: TGTGCCAGCAGCTTGAGATCCTACGAGCAGTACTTC.

The chain couples TRBV5-1 to TRBJ1-1; D gene unclear. Deletions cut 5 bases from V and 1 base from J, with 6 bases between. From germline, CDR1 is SGHRS and CDR2 YFSETQ. This CDR3 contains 12 residues. The CDR3 DNA reads as TGCGCCAGCAGAGGAGAGAACACTGAAGCTTTCTTT. Its protein product is CASRGENTEAFF. The full variable domain, in which reference TRBV5-1 and TRBJ1-1 provide the parts outside the CDR3, is KAGVTQTPRYLIKTRGQQVTLSCSPISGHRSVSWYQQTPGQGLQFLFEYFSETQRNKGNFPGRFSGRQFSNSRSEMNVSTLELGDSALYLCASRGENTEAFFGQGTRLTVV.

The V and J genes are TRBV4-1 and TRBJ2-3, with a weak D call TRBD2 (6 bases). Germline V gives CDR1 MGHRA, CDR2 YSYEKL. V dropped 0 bases and J dropped 6 bases, with 19 bases sitting between them. CDR3 length: 17 amino acids. In nucleotides, the CDR3 is TGCGCCAGCAGCCAAGAATGGACGGGGGTAGGATGGGATACGCAGTATTTT. Its translation: CASSQEWTGVGWDTQYF.

V and J are TRBV14 and TRBJ2-5; D unclear. Per germline, CDR1 SGHDN and CDR2 FVKESK. The CDR3 is 14 residues long. V lost 3 bases, J lost 1 base, and 9 bases lay in between. The CDR3 DNA is TGTGCCAGCAGCCACCAGATGATCCAAGAGACCCAGTACTTC. This gives the protein CASSHQMIQETQYF.

The rearrangement uses TRBV6-4 and TRBJ2-2, with 12 bases aligning to TRBD2. Germline V gene data show CDR1 as MRHNA and CDR2 as SNTAGT. The CDR3 loop spans 16 amino acids. V dropped 5 bases and J dropped 4; count of bases not matched to a gene: 5. DNA for the CDR3: TGTGCCAGCAGTCTACTAGCGGGGGGTTCCACCGGGGAGCTGTTTTTT. Residues: CASSLLAGGSTGELFF.

The chain links TRBV6-5 to TRBJ2-1; 7 bases align to TRBD2. The CDR3 spans 16 residues. Germline V gives CDR1 MNHEY, CDR2 SVGAGI. Germline trimming cut 0 bases from V and 0 bases from J; bases unmatched to any gene: 2. As DNA, the CDR3 is TGTGCCAGCAGTTACTCAAGCGGGGTCTCCTACAATGAGCAGTTCTTC. It is translated as CASSYSSGVSYNEQFF.

As regards this clone: Its ends do not fully match the called genes, so a read error is possible. The chain recombines TRBV7-9 with TRBJ2-3, with 13 bases identical to TRBD2. Germline V CDR1 and CDR2: SEHNR, FQNEAQ (reference sequence). The CDR3 sequence is 12 residues long. In nucleotides, the CDR3 is TGTGCCAGCAGCCCCGGACTAGCGGGGGTTTACTTT. Protein product: CASSPGLAGVYF.

V gene TRBV6-1 combines with J gene TRBJ2-7; 7 positions match TRBD1. V lost 0 bases and J lost 6; bases outside the gene matches: 8. The CDR3 consists of 15 residues. Germline CDR1 is MNHNS and CDR2 is SASEGT. The CDR3 region is CASSEAGTASSEQYF. In DNA, the CDR3 is TGTGCCAGCAGTGAAGCGGGGACAGCATCTTCCGAGCAGTACTTC.

This rearrangement joins TRBV5-6 to TRBJ2-1; D might be TRBD1 (6 bases). V dropped 6 bases and J dropped 5 bases, with 30 bases sitting between them. The CDR3 is 19 residues long. Germline V CDR1 and CDR2: SGHDT, YYEEEE. CDR3 coding DNA: TGTGCCAGCACCCTCTTGCCTTCCTTTAGGGGGAGAAGGGACAATGAGCAGTTCTTC. Encoded protein: CASTLLPSFRGRRDNEQFF.

The rearrangement joins TRBV7-9 to TRBJ2-5; 7 bases are a match to TRBD1. The CDR3 runs 14 residues. The germline V gene has CDR1 SEHNR and CDR2 FQNEAQ (reference sequence). The J segment lost 1 base and the V segment lost 3 bases, leaving 2 bases of the junction unmatched. CDR3 residues: CASSFWTGQETQYF. As DNA, the CDR3 is TGTGCCAGCAGCTTCTGGACAGGCCAAGAGACCCAGTACTTC.

The rearrangement links TRBV19 to TRBJ1-1; D gene unclear. Trimming removed 6 bases at V and 11 bases at J, with 10 bases between. This CDR3 region has 10 residues. Germline V gene sequence: CDR1 LNHDA, CDR2 SQIVND (reference sequence). DNA of the CDR3: TGTGCCAGTAGCCCGGGCGTCGCTTTCTTT. Residues: CASSPGVAFF.

The chain joins TRBV11-1 to TRBJ1-6, with TRBD1 as a possible D gene (6 bases). Germline CDR1 is SGHAT and CDR2 is FQDESV (reference sequence). This CDR3 is built from 15 residues. V lost 5 bases, J lost 9 bases, and 17 bases lay in between. CDR3 residues: CASSRYGDISSPLHF. DNA for the CDR3: TGTGCCAGCAGCCGCTACGGGGACATCAGTTCACCCCTCCACTTT.

The chain employs TRBV2 and TRBJ1-4; no clear D. The V end lost 0 bases, the J end lost 8 bases, and 10 bases lay between the germline ends. Germline values: CDR1 SNHLY, CDR2 FYNNEI. There are 14 residues in the CDR3. The CDR3 bases are TGTGCCAGCAGTGAAGCAGGGAGGTCCGAAAAACTGTTTTTT. Amino acids: CASSEAGRSEKLFF. The full variable domain, rest sourced from reference TRBV2 and TRBJ1-4, is EPEVTQTPSHQVTQMGQEVILRCVPISNHLYFYWYRQILGQKVEFLVSFYNNEISEKSEIFDDQFSVERPDGSNFTLKIRSTKLEDSAMYFCASSEAGRSEKLFFGSGTQLSVL.

The chain uses TRBV4-1 and TRBJ2-1; D perhaps matches TRBD1 (5 bases). Germline CDR1 is MGHRA and CDR2 is YSYEKL. V lost 0 bases and J 5 bases, leaving 8 bases between the germline ends. The CDR3 is 14 amino acids. In nucleotides, the CDR3 is TGCGCCAGCAGCCAAGACCCAGGGAACAATGAGCAGTTCTTC. Protein product: CASSQDPGNNEQFF.

The CDR3 loop reads CASTPTGNNEQFF. In DNA, the CDR3 is TGTGCCAGCACCCCCACCGGAAACAATGAGCAGTTCTTC. V gene TRBV28 combines with J gene TRBJ2-1; D uncertain. This CDR3 is 13 amino acids long. Per germline, CDR1 MDHEN and CDR2 SYDVKM. V lost 7 bases, J lost 5 bases, and 12 bases lay in between.

The chain joins TRBV7-8 to TRBJ2-2; 8 positions agree with TRBD2. This CDR3 region has 19 residues. V shed 1 base, J shed 0 bases, and the junction held 10 bases outside the gene matches. The germline V gene encodes CDR1 SGHVS and CDR2 FQNEAQ. The CDR3 nucleotides read TGTGCCAGCAGCTTAGGTGGGGCGGGGGGCGATCCGAACACCGGGGAGCTGTTTTTT. This sequence encodes CASSLGGAGGDPNTGELFF.

V is TRBV5-1 and J is TRBJ2-7; D is uncertain. CDR3 length equals 14 residues. V was cut by 4 bases and J by 2 bases, with 13 bases left in between. Germline loops: CDR1 SGHRS, CDR2 YFSETQ. CDR3: CASSPSSPTYEQYF. The CDR3 nucleotides are TGCGCCAGCAGCCCTAGTTCGCCCACCTACGAGCAGTACTTC.

The V call is TRBV5-8, the J call TRBJ2-7; 7 bases map to TRBD1. CDR1 is SGHTS and CDR2 is YDEGEE in the germline V gene. After removal of 4 bases from V and 3 bases from J, the junction contained 4 bases not matched to a gene. The CDR3 runs 13 residues. This CDR3 is CASSRDSYYEQYF. In nucleotides, the CDR3 is TGTGCCAGCAGCCGGGACAGCTACTACGAGCAGTACTTC. Complete variable domain (other parts from reference TRBV5-8 and TRBJ2-7): EAGVTQSPTHLIKTRGQQATLRCSPISGHTSVYWYQQALGLGLQFLLWYDEGEERNRGNFPPRFSGRQFPNYSSELNVNALELEDSALYLCASSRDSYYEQYFGPGTRLTVT.

This rearrangement joins TRBV4-2 to TRBJ1-5; D uncertain. The CDR3 loop spans 13 amino acids. Germline V lookup: CDR1 LGHNA, CDR2 YNFKEQ. The V and J ends lost 1 base and 8 bases respectively, with 9 bases between them. CDR3 coding DNA: TGTGCCAGCAGCCAAGGAAACGGGGAGCCCCAGCATTTT. It codes for CASSQGNGEPQHF.

The V call is TRBV19, the J call TRBJ2-7; D unresolved. This CDR3 has 14 residues. Germline assignment: CDR1 LNHDA and CDR2 SQIVND (reference sequence). Trimming shortened V by 3 bases and J by 4 bases, and 13 bases separated the two germline ends. This chain's CDR3 is CASSMFGSQYEQYF. CDR3 DNA: TGTGCCAGTAGTATGTTTGGCTCTCAGTACGAGCAGTACTTC.

This chain uses TRBV9 with TRBJ2-5; TRBD1 aligns across 7 bases. Germline CDR1 SGDLS, CDR2 YYNGEE. V dropped 4 bases and J dropped 4; count of bases not matched to a gene: 10. CDR3 length: 15 amino acids. DNA of the CDR3: TGTGCCAGCAGCCCGACAGGGTGGATACTAGAGACCCAGTACTTC. It codes for CASSPTGWILETQYF.

This clone was observed a handful of times. V gene TRBV29-1 combines with J gene TRBJ2-3, with TRBD2 matching 14 bases. J gave up 1 base and V 6 bases, and 3 bases lay outside the gene matches. Germline V CDR1 and CDR2: SQVTM, ANQGSEA. The CDR3 spans 15 residues. CDR3 DNA sequence: TGCAGCGTGGCGACTAGCGGGGGGGGCACAGATACGCAGTATTTT. Translation gives CSVATSGGGTDTQYF.

In the case of this clone: Other DNA sequences in the sample encode the same CDR3. This sequence joins TRBV6-1 and TRBJ1-1; D is undetermined. Trimming removed 5 bases at V and 2 bases at J, with 12 bases between. The CDR3 has 14 amino acids. Germline-derived CDR1 and CDR2 are MNHNS and SASEGT. CDR3 region: CASSFLAANTEAFF. Written as DNA, the CDR3 is TGTGCCAGCAGTTTCCTCGCGGCTAACACTGAAGCTTTCTTT.

The chain carries TRBV29-1 and TRBJ2-7; a weak D match, TRBD2 (5 bases). Germline V CDR1 and CDR2: SQVTM, ANQGSEA. The CDR3 runs to 16 residues. The V gene lost 8 bases and the J gene lost 3 bases, with 26 bases spanning the gap. CDR3 nucleotide sequence: TGCAGCACCGCCGGCCGGGGATCGTTGGGAAACTACGAGCAGTACTTC. It is translated as CSTAGRGSLGNYEQYF.

The CDR3 sequence: CSARVLYEQYF. In nucleotides, the CDR3 is TGCAGTGCTAGAGTTTTGTACGAGCAGTACTTC. This rearrangement joins TRBV20-1 to TRBJ2-7; no clear D gene. This CDR3 spans 11 amino acids. Germline assignment: CDR1 DFQATT and CDR2 SNEGSKA (reference sequence). V gave up 1 base and J gave up 4 bases, with 5 bases separating them.

In DNA form, the CDR3 reads TGCGCCAGCAGGCCAGGGTTTTTAAGCGGGACGGCAGAGACCCAGTACTTC. It is translated as CASRPGFLSGTAETQYF. J is TRBJ2-5 and V is TRBV5-1; TRBD2 agrees at 7 bases. Germline lookup yields CDR1 SGHRS and CDR2 YFSETQ. The length of the CDR3 is 17 residues. V lost 5 bases and J lost 4; bases outside the gene matches: 17.

The V and J genes are TRBV27 and TRBJ1-2, with 10 bases lining up with TRBD1. In germline, CDR1 is MNHEY, CDR2 SMNVEV (reference sequence). With 5 bases clipped from V and 8 bases from J, the junction kept 8 bases outside the gene matches. The CDR3 runs 14 residues. The CDR3 loop is CASSPSGTGVGYTF. As DNA, the CDR3 is TGTGCCAGCAGTCCCTCCGGGACAGGGGTCGGCTACACCTTC.